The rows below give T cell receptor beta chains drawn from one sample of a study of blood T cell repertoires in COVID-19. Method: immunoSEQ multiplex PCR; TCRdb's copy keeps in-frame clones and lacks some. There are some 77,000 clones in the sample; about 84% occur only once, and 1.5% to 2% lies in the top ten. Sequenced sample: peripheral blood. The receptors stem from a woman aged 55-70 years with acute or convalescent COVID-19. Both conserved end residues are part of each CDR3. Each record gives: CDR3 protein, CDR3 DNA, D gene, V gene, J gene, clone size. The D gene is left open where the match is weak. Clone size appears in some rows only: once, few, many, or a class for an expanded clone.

CDR3 protein: CASSQPIQGGIGNIQYF
CDR3 DNA: TGCGCCAGCAGCCAACCTATCCAGGGCGGCATTGGAAACATTCAGTACTTC
D gene: NA
V gene: TRBV4-1
J gene: TRBJ2-4
clone size: NA

CDR3 protein: CASSLVTGAGDTQYF
CDR3 DNA: TGTGCCAGCAGCTTAGTAACAGGCGCTGGGGATACGCAGTATTTT
D gene: NA
V gene: TRBV7-6
J gene: TRBJ2-3
clone size: NA

CDR3 protein: CASWAPRDMNTEAFF
CDR3 DNA: TGTGCCAGCTGGGCCCCCCGGGACATGAACACTGAAGCTTTCTTT
D gene: NA
V gene: TRBV6-5
J gene: TRBJ1-1
clone size: few

CDR3 protein: CASSSGQPNTEAFF
CDR3 DNA: TGCGCCAGCAGCTCAGGACAGCCGAACACTGAAGCTTTCTTT
D gene: NA
V gene: TRBV5-1
J gene: TRBJ1-1
clone size: NA

CDR3 protein: CASSDATRGFGYNSPLHF
CDR3 DNA: TGCGCCAGCAGTGACGCCACGAGGGGGTTCGGCTATAATTCACCCCTCCACTTT
D gene: NA
V gene: TRBV10-2
J gene: TRBJ1-6
clone size: few

CDR3 protein: CASSPADGVWNYGYTF
CDR3 DNA: TGCGCCAGCAGCCCCGCGGACGGGGTGTGGAACTATGGCTACACCTTC
D gene: NA
V gene: TRBV5-1
J gene: TRBJ1-2
clone size: NA

CDR3 protein: CASSHDRHNSPLHF
CDR3 DNA: TGTGCCAGCTCCCACGACAGACATAATTCACCCCTCCACTTT
D gene: NA
V gene: TRBV18
J gene: TRBJ1-6
clone size: NA

CDR3 protein: CASSLGGGFGNQPQHF
CDR3 DNA: TGTGCCAGCAGCTTGGGCGGGGGGTTTGGCAATCAGCCCCAGCATTTT
D gene: NA
V gene: TRBV5-4
J gene: TRBJ1-5
clone size: NA

CDR3 protein: CASSRADIGTNEKLFF
CDR3 DNA: TGTGCCAGCAGCCGAGCTGACATCGGAACTAATGAAAAACTGTTTTTT
D gene: NA
V gene: TRBV7-8
J gene: TRBJ1-4
clone size: NA

CDR3 protein: CASSEGGGGYVQYF
CDR3 DNA: TGTGCCAGCAGTGAAGGTGGCGGGGGGTACGTGCAGTACTTC
D gene: TRBD2
V gene: TRBV6-1
J gene: TRBJ2-7
clone size: NA

CDR3 protein: CASSLSGAVEKLFF
CDR3 DNA: TGTGCCAGCAGTTTATCAGGGGCGGTAGAAAAACTGTTTTTT
D gene: NA
V gene: TRBV28
J gene: TRBJ1-4
clone size: NA

CDR3 protein: CASSHRGGPGELFF
CDR3 DNA: TGTGCCAGCAGCCACCGGGGGGGGCCCGGGGAGCTGTTTTTT
D gene: TRBD2
V gene: TRBV9
J gene: TRBJ2-2
clone size: NA

CDR3 protein: CASSPPGGQNTEAFF
CDR3 DNA: TGTGCCAGCAGTCCCCCCGGCGGGCAGAACACTGAAGCTTTCTTT
D gene: NA
V gene: TRBV28
J gene: TRBJ1-1
clone size: NA

CDR3 protein: CASSSHARGSTEAFF
CDR3 DNA: TGTGCCAGCAGTTCACATGCGCGGGGCAGCACTGAAGCTTTCTTT
D gene: NA
V gene: TRBV28
J gene: TRBJ1-1
clone size: NA

CDR3 protein: CASSAEGVNEQFF
CDR3 DNA: TGCGCCAGCAGCGCTGAGGGAGTCAATGAGCAGTTCTTC
D gene: NA
V gene: TRBV5-1
J gene: TRBJ2-1
clone size: NA

CDR3 protein: CATSATTGGYSEQYF
CDR3 DNA: TGTGCCACCAGCGCCACTACAGGGGGCTATAGCGAGCAGTACTTC
D gene: TRBD1
V gene: TRBV15
J gene: TRBJ2-7
clone size: NA

CDR3 protein: CASSSVYERIKRGHTDTQYF
CDR3 DNA: TGTGCCAGCAGCTCCGTCTATGAGCGAATAAAGCGGGGGCACACAGATACGCAGTATTTT
D gene: TRBD2
V gene: TRBV13
J gene: TRBJ2-3
clone size: few

CDR3 protein: CASSISMRTGNEQYF
CDR3 DNA: TGTGCCAGTAGTATTTCGATGCGGACAGGGAACGAGCAGTACTTC
D gene: TRBD1
V gene: TRBV19
J gene: TRBJ2-7
clone size: NA

CDR3 protein: CASSQHRAGGPYNEQFF
CDR3 DNA: TGTGCCAGCAGCCAACACAGGGCGGGAGGGCCCTACAATGAGCAGTTCTTC
D gene: TRBD2
V gene: TRBV14
J gene: TRBJ2-1
clone size: NA

CDR3 protein: CASSLIGQGPSYEQYF
CDR3 DNA: TGTGCCAGCAGCTTAATAGGACAGGGGCCCTCCTACGAGCAGTACTTC
D gene: TRBD1
V gene: TRBV7-2
J gene: TRBJ2-7
clone size: NA

CDR3 protein: CSASTGSGEQYF
CDR3 DNA: TGCAGTGCTAGTACGGGGTCGGGCGAGCAGTACTTC
D gene: NA
V gene: TRBV20-1
J gene: TRBJ2-7
clone size: NA

CDR3 protein: CASSPSLGGEQFF
CDR3 DNA: TGTGCCAGCAGCCCAAGCCTAGGGGGTGAGCAGTTCTTC
D gene: NA
V gene: TRBV9
J gene: TRBJ2-1
clone size: NA

CDR3 protein: CASSSSRGYTF
CDR3 DNA: TGCGCCAGCAGCTCTTCGAGAGGCTACACCTTC
D gene: NA
V gene: TRBV5-1
J gene: TRBJ1-2
clone size: NA

CDR3 protein: CASSQTEINTGELFF
CDR3 DNA: TGTGCCAGTAGCCAAACAGAGATAAACACCGGGGAGCTGTTTTTT
D gene: NA
V gene: TRBV19
J gene: TRBJ2-2
clone size: NA